The 20 T cell receptor beta chains reported below all come from one sample, sequenced in a study of T cells in Graves' hyperthyroidism and ophthalmopathy. Amplification yielded TCR beta CDR3 regions, with RNA transcripts as the source. First-round RT-PCR of the TCR CDR3 relied on the HTBI primer set. TCRdb reprocessed the multiplex PCR reads with MiXCR, giving one entry per CDR3 protein. The table lists hundreds of thousands of distinct CDR3 sequences, about 20% of them singletons. The sample taken for sequencing was blood. The receptors were sampled from a man aged 35 to 55 with Graves' ophthalmopathy.

This clonotype was picked up many times. V usage is TRBV2 and J usage is TRBJ2-3, with D maybe TRBD2 (5 bases). Germline CDR1 and CDR2: SNHLY and FYNNEI. The CDR3 is 15 amino acids. Trimming shortened V by 3 bases and J by 0 bases, and 10 bases separated the two germline ends. CDR3 nucleotides: TGTGCCAGCAGTGACGGAGGAACTAGCACAGATACGCAGTATTTT. Amino acid sequence: CASSDGGTSTDTQYF.

This chain links TRBV27 with TRBJ2-7; 8 bases line up with TRBD2. The CDR3 is 15 amino acids. After removal of 2 bases from V and 4 bases from J, the junction contained 7 bases not matched to a gene. Germline V gene data show CDR1 as MNHEY and CDR2 as SMNVEV (reference sequence). The CDR3: CASSLRGLEGYEQYF. The CDR3 coding sequence is TGTGCCAGCAGTTTAAGGGGACTAGAAGGTTACGAGCAGTACTTC.

In its sample, this clonotype was seen a few times. The CDR3 sequence: CASSVGQGGNDEQFF. CDR3 in DNA: TGCGCCAGCAGTGTGGGACAGGGGGGGAACGATGAGCAGTTCTTC. The genes are TRBV10-2 and TRBJ2-1, with TRBD1 identical over 11 bases. V shed 4 bases and J 8 bases; nucleotides not matched to a gene: 7. The germline V gene has CDR1 WSHSY and CDR2 SAAADI. This CDR3 is built from 15 residues.

The gene calls are TRBV6-1 and TRBJ2-4, with TRBD1 matching 9 bases. Germline lookup yields CDR1 MNHNS and CDR2 SASEGT. CDR3 size: 16 residues. Unmatched junction bases numbered 5, after V lost 5 bases and J lost 0 bases. The CDR3: CASSPDRGLAKNIQYF. The CDR3 bases are TGTGCCAGCAGTCCGGACAGGGGCCTAGCCAAAAACATTCAGTACTTC.

The chain employs TRBV14 and TRBJ2-1, with 14 bases identical to TRBD2. Germline values: CDR1 SGHDN, CDR2 FVKESK. The junction had 9 bases not matched to a gene; V was cut back by 2 bases and J by 3 bases. This CDR3 comprises 19 residues. The CDR3 is CASSQIRPGLAGDYNEQFF. CDR3 coding DNA: TGTGCCAGCAGCCAAATCCGTCCGGGACTAGCGGGAGACTACAATGAGCAGTTCTTC.

Only a few counts were recorded for this clonotype. This sequence joins TRBV30 and TRBJ1-3; D unresolved. The CDR3 spans 14 residues. V was pared by 3 bases and J by 0 bases, with 9 bases between. In germline, CDR1 is GTSNPN, CDR2 SVGIG (reference sequence). The CDR3 DNA reads TGTGCCTGGAGCCCAGGAATCTCTGGAAACACCATATATTTT. This gives the protein CAWSPGISGNTIYF.

This chain connects TRBV7-8 to TRBJ2-1; maybe TRBD2 (5 bases). Trimming took 3 bases from V and 7 from J, leaving 13 bases between them. The CDR3 extends over 14 amino acids. Germline CDR1 reads SGHVS; CDR2 reads FQNEAQ. The CDR3 DNA is TGTGCCAGCAGCTTGATCGTCAGGAGGAATGAGCAGTTCTTC. It yields the protein CASSLIVRRNEQFF.

The chain employs TRBV5-8 and TRBJ2-5; TRBD1 is a possible D gene (6 bases). Germline V gene lookup returns CDR1 SGHTS and CDR2 YDEGEE. The CDR3 runs to 15 residues. V was shortened by 2 bases and J by 6 bases, with 17 bases between the two germline ends. CDR3 sequence: CASSFARQASKTQYF. The CDR3 coding sequence is TGTGCCAGCAGCTTCGCCCGACAGGCCAGCAAGACCCAGTACTTC.

This chain links TRBV7-9 with TRBJ1-2; 9 nucleotides line up with TRBD1. CDR1 and CDR2 (germline): SEHNR, FQNEAQ (reference sequence). V was clipped by 7 bases and J by 0 bases; unmatched bases: 9. CDR3 length: 16 amino acids. CDR3: CASTQDRGATNYGYTF. CDR3 nucleotide sequence: TGTGCCAGCACCCAGGACAGGGGAGCCACTAACTATGGCTACACCTTC.

This clonotype was detected ten times or more. The chain couples TRBV2 to TRBJ2-5; 7 bases line up with TRBD2. J was trimmed by 9 bases and V by 7 bases; bases with no gene match: 14. Germline loops: CDR1 SNHLY, CDR2 FYNNEI. The CDR3 sequence is 14 residues long. In DNA, the CDR3 is TGTGCCAGCACGTTCCGGGGCGCCGGGGGGTCCCAGTACTTC. Its protein is CASTFRGAGGSQYF.

This clonotype was seen a few times. The chain has TRBV12-3 or TRBV12-4 and TRBJ1-6, with D possibly being TRBD1 (6 bases). The CDR3 runs to 13 residues. V gave up 6 bases and J gave up 11 bases, with 14 bases separating them. The CDR3 is CASRARGLAPLHF. The CDR3 coding sequence is TGTGCCAGCAGGGCAAGGGGGTTGGCACCCCTCCACTTT.

The table lists this clonotype with a few counts. The rearrangement links TRBV19 to TRBJ2-7; 8 nucleotides line up with TRBD1. Unmatched junction bases numbered 4, after V lost 4 bases and J lost 2 bases. This CDR3 has 14 amino acids. Germline CDR1 is LNHDA and CDR2 is SQIVND (reference sequence). The CDR3 reads CASSTTGVAYEQYF. CDR3 coding DNA: TGTGCCAGTAGTACGACAGGGGTCGCCTACGAGCAGTACTTC.

The V and J genes are TRBV5-1 and TRBJ1-4; maybe TRBD1 (6 bases). Germline V gene sequence: CDR1 SGHRS, CDR2 YFSETQ. This CDR3 is 15 amino acids long. Trimming took 6 bases from V and 3 from J, leaving 15 bases between them. The chain's CDR3 is CASTGAGTPNEKLFF. In DNA form, the CDR3 reads TGCGCCAGCACAGGGGCCGGGACTCCTAATGAAAAACTGTTTTTT.

The chain has TRBV6-1 and TRBJ2-5; 8 bases agree with TRBD1. The ends lost 0 bases at V and 4 bases at J; junction bases unmatched: 4. The CDR3 runs 15 residues. Germline values: CDR1 MNHNS, CDR2 SASEGT. The CDR3 bases are TGTGCCAGCAGTGAAGCAGGACAGGGAGGAGAGACCCAGTACTTC. Translating gives CASSEAGQGGETQYF.

This clonotype appeared many times. The chain recombines TRBV6-1 with TRBJ2-7, with D perhaps TRBD1 or TRBD2 (6 bases each). CDR3 length: 15 amino acids. V shed 4 bases and J shed 0 bases, with 13 bases lying between them. The germline V gene encodes CDR1 MNHNS and CDR2 SASEGT. The CDR3 loop is CASSAGHGSSYEQYF. CDR3 bases: TGTGCCAGCAGTGCGGGACACGGGAGCTCCTACGAGCAGTACTTC.

This clonotype was recorded a few times. The V call is TRBV28, the J call TRBJ2-1, with 11 bases matching TRBD2. Germline CDR1 and CDR2: MDHEN and SYDVKM. V shed 5 bases and J 0 bases; nucleotides not matched to a gene: 12. The CDR3 has 19 residues. The CDR3 DNA sequence: TGTGCCAGCAGTACCATGTGGCTAGCGGGAGGCAGCTCCTACAATGAGCAGTTCTTC. Residues: CASSTMWLAGGSSYNEQFF.

This clonotype has a count of ten or more. The V and J genes are TRBV6-2 or TRBV6-3 and TRBJ2-1, with 11 bases fitting TRBD2. The germline V gene encodes CDR1 MNHEY and CDR2 SVGEGT. CDR3 length: 16 amino acids. V dropped 2 bases and J dropped 8; count of bases not matched to a gene: 8. The CDR3 sequence is CASSYPTSGRGDEQFF. In DNA form, the CDR3 reads TGTGCCAGCAGTTACCCCACTAGCGGGAGAGGGGATGAGCAGTTCTTC.

A word on this clonotype: A much larger clone differs by one base, so this may be a read error. This chain connects TRBV12-3 or TRBV12-4 to TRBJ1-1; D remains unclear. The CDR3 length is 13 residues. The CDR3 spells CASSLAWKTAAFF. DNA for the CDR3: TGTGCCAGCAGTTTAGCTTGGAAGACTGCAGCTTTCTTT.

In this sample, this clonotype turned up a few times. V gene TRBV27 combines with J gene TRBJ2-6; no definite D call. CDR1 is MNHEY and CDR2 is SMNVEV in the germline V gene (reference sequence). The CDR3 runs 14 residues. V was shortened by 5 bases and J by 3 bases, with 8 bases between the two germline ends. CDR3 bases: TGTGCCAGCAGTCTTCAGTTTGGGGCCAACGTCCTGACTTTC. Translating it yields CASSLQFGANVLTF.

The chain recombines TRBV9 with TRBJ2-1; the match to TRBD2 covers 10 bases. With 0 bases clipped from V and 11 bases from J, the junction kept 8 bases outside the gene matches. There are 15 residues in the CDR3. Germline CDR1 is SGDLS and CDR2 is YYNGEE. CDR3 amino acids: CASSVDSGGSAKQFF. The DNA for the CDR3 is TGTGCCAGCAGCGTAGATAGCGGGGGGTCGGCCAAGCAGTTCTTC. Based on the CDR3 plus reference TRBV9 and TRBJ2-1, the full variable domain is DSGVTQTPKHLITATGQRVTLRCSPRSGDLSVYWYQQSLDQGLQFLIQYYNGEERAKGNILERFSAQQFPDLHSELNLSSLELGDSALYFCASSVDSGGSAKQFFGPGTRLTVL.